Below, 19 T cell receptor beta chains from the same sample are listed, as sequenced in a study of T cell responses to AZD1222 COVID-19 vaccine. The method was immunoSEQ multiplex PCR; TCRdb's version includes in-frame clones alone and lacks a portion of them. The sample consists of tens of thousands of clones, approximately 80% of them appearing once. Sequenced material: peripheral blood, taken 28 days after the second AZD1222 dose. The receptors originated from an adult who received the AZD1222 COVID-19 vaccine.

This chain links TRBV4-1 with TRBJ1-4; D is uncertain. V lost 5 bases and J 4 bases, leaving 11 bases between the germline ends. Germline values: CDR1 MGHRA, CDR2 YSYEKL. This CDR3 has 14 residues. This chain's CDR3 is CASSSGTYNEKLFF. The CDR3 coding sequence is TGCGCCAGCAGCTCCGGCACCTATAATGAAAAACTGTTTTTT.

The CDR3, as DNA: TGTGCCAGCAGCAAAGATAAAGTTCCACGTTGCTCCTACGAGCAGTACGTC. Translated: CASSKDKVPRCSYEQYV. The chain uses TRBV21-1 and TRBJ2-7. TRBV21-1 is annotated as a pseudogene. The CDR3 totals 17 residues.

The chain recombines TRBV19 with TRBJ1-1, with 8 bases fitting TRBD1. The V gene end was trimmed by 5 bases and the J gene end by 8 bases; junction bases not matched to a gene: 4. CDR1 and CDR2 from the germline V gene are LNHDA and SQIVND (reference sequence). This CDR3 has 12 amino acids. CDR3: CASSFRTGEAFF. The DNA of the CDR3 is TGTGCCAGTAGTTTTCGGACAGGGGAAGCTTTCTTT.

The chain links TRBV3-1 (or the pseudogene TRBV3-2) to TRBJ2-2; D not certain. V lost 4 bases and J 0 bases, leaving 9 bases between the germline ends. Germline V gives CDR1 LGHDT, CDR2 YNNKEL (reference sequence). The CDR3 consists of 15 residues. DNA for the CDR3: TGTGCCAGCAGCCGGGTACAGACGAACACCGGGGAGCTGTTTTTT. It translates to CASSRVQTNTGELFF.

This chain uses TRBV28 with TRBJ1-1; D may be TRBD1 (5 bases). Deletions cut 2 bases from V and 3 bases from J, with 10 bases between. This CDR3 has 14 residues. Germline lookup yields CDR1 MDHEN and CDR2 SYDVKM. The CDR3 bases are TGTGCCAGCAGTTTACTTGAACAGGACACTGAAGCTTTCTTT. It encodes CASSLLEQDTEAFF.

This rearrangement joins TRBV11-2 to TRBJ1-2; 8 positions agree with TRBD1. CDR1 SGHAT and CDR2 FQNNGV come from the germline V gene. V shed 2 bases, J shed 2 bases, and the junction held 4 bases outside the gene matches. The CDR3 has 15 residues. The CDR3 sequence is CASSLMRTGNYGYTF. Written as DNA, the CDR3 is TGTGCCAGCAGCTTAATGAGGACAGGGAACTATGGCTACACCTTC.

The chain couples TRBV7-2 to TRBJ2-5, with unresolved D. Per the germline V gene, CDR1 is SGHTA and CDR2 is FQGNSA. The CDR3 is made up of 12 amino acids. The ends were cut back, 1 base at V and 4 bases at J, with 4 bases in the middle. The CDR3 coding sequence is TGTGCCAGCAGCTTAGAGCTAGAGACCCAGTACTTC. Translating gives CASSLELETQYF.

The V gene is TRBV6-2 or TRBV6-3, the J gene TRBJ2-1; 13 bases line up with TRBD2. CDR3 length: 18 residues. Looked up from germline, CDR1 is MNHEY and CDR2 is SVGEGT. The V gene end was trimmed by 4 bases and the J gene end by 6 bases; junction bases not matched to a gene: 12. The CDR3 loop is CASSSSSGGLAGFNEQFF. The CDR3 coding sequence is TGTGCCAGCAGTTCCTCTTCTGGGGGACTAGCGGGATTCAATGAGCAGTTCTTC.

The chain links TRBV5-4 to TRBJ2-2, with D perhaps matching TRBD1 (6 bases). The length of the CDR3 is 15 residues. Germline V gives CDR1 SGHNT, CDR2 YYREEE (reference sequence). The germline V and J ends were trimmed by 5 bases and 2 bases, with 13 bases remaining between them. CDR3 in DNA: TGTGCCAGCAGTATGAGGGGGACAAACACCGGGGAGCTGTTTTTT. This codes for CASSMRGTNTGELFF. The full variable domain, in which reference TRBV5-4 and TRBJ2-2 provide the parts outside the CDR3, is ETGVTQSPTHLIKTRGQQVTLRCSSQSGHNTVSWYQQALGQGPQFIFQYYREEENGRGNFPPRFSGLQFPNYSSELNVNALELDDSALYLCASSMRGTNTGELFFGEGSRLTVL.

The rearrangement links TRBV6-6 to TRBJ1-4; TRBD1 might be the D (5 bases). Trimming took 5 bases from V and 5 from J, leaving 12 bases between them. Germline assignment: CDR1 MNHNY and CDR2 SVGAGI (reference sequence). This CDR3 has 14 amino acids. CDR3 sequence reads: CASSPGFANEKLFF. Written as DNA, the CDR3 is TGTGCCAGCAGTCCAGGGTTCGCCAATGAAAAACTGTTTTTT.

By share, this clone ranks as large. The gene calls are TRBV19 and TRBJ1-2; no reliable D call. Germline CDR1 is LNHDA and CDR2 is SQIVND (reference sequence). V lost 6 bases and J lost 4, with 12 bases in between. The CDR3 runs to 13 residues. The CDR3: CASSTTEFYGYTF. CDR3 nucleotides: TGTGCCAGTAGCACTACAGAGTTCTATGGCTACACCTTC.

The chain combines TRBV3-1 (or the pseudogene TRBV3-2) with TRBJ2-4; 7 bases are shared with TRBD2. CDR1 and CDR2 (germline): LGHDT, YNNKEL (reference sequence). The V gene end was trimmed by 2 bases and the J gene end by 5 bases; junction bases not matched to a gene: 9. This CDR3 has 16 amino acids. The CDR3, as DNA: TGTGCCAGCAGCCAATCGGGTCTGGGGAGGGAAAACATTCAGTACTTC. It specifies CASSQSGLGRENIQYF.

The sample holds one count of this clone. This chain uses TRBV4-1 with TRBJ1-3; 8 bases align to TRBD1. The CDR3 covers 18 residues. The germline gives CDR1 MGHRA, CDR2 YSYEKL. With V trimmed by 0 bases and J by 0 bases, 7 bases remained unmatched. The CDR3 region is CASSQERTGYGSGNTIYF. The CDR3, as DNA: TGCGCCAGCAGCCAAGAAAGGACAGGGTATGGCTCTGGAAACACCATATATTTT.

This clone was observed once. The rearrangement uses TRBV2 and TRBJ1-2, with D perhaps TRBD1 (5 bases). Germline CDR1 reads SNHLY; CDR2 reads FYNNEI. The CDR3 loop spans 13 amino acids. The ends were cut back, 3 bases at V and 7 bases at J, with 12 bases in the middle. The CDR3 coding sequence is TGTGCCAGCAGTGACGGAGGGGTAGGTGGCTACACCTTC. It codes for CASSDGGVGGYTF. The full variable domain, its missing parts supplied by reference TRBV2 and TRBJ1-2, is EPEVTQTPSHQVTQMGQEVILRCVPISNHLYFYWYRQILGQKVEFLVSFYNNEISEKSEIFDDQFSVERPDGSNFTLKIRSTKLEDSAMYFCASSDGGVGGYTFGSGTRLTVV.

CDR3 protein: CAISRVNNQPQHF. Here the CDR3 DNA reads TGTGCCATCAGCAGGGTAAACAATCAGCCCCAGCATTTT. The chain combines TRBV10-3 with TRBJ1-5, with a possible D match to TRBD1 (5 bases). The V end lost 6 bases, the J end lost 3 bases, and 9 bases lay between the germline ends. This CDR3 spans 13 amino acids. CDR1 and CDR2 from the germline V gene are ENHRY and SYGVKD.

This clone occurred once. V and J are TRBV28 and TRBJ1-5, with D perhaps matching TRBD1 (6 bases). Trimming took off 5 bases at V and 8 bases at J, with 10 bases between the two ends. From germline, CDR1 is MDHEN and CDR2 SYDVKM. The CDR3 has 12 residues. In DNA, the CDR3 is TGTGCCAGCAGTACAGGGTTTAAGCCCCAGCATTTT. This sequence encodes CASSTGFKPQHF.

The genes are TRBV5-4 and TRBJ1-1; possibly TRBD1 for D (5 bases). Germline V gene lookup returns CDR1 SGHNT and CDR2 YYREEE (reference sequence). This CDR3 is 13 amino acids long. Deletions cut 3 bases from V and 4 bases from J, with 10 bases between. The CDR3 coding sequence is TGTGCCAGCAGCTGGGGTAGGGGCACTGAAGCTTTCTTT. Translation gives CASSWGRGTEAFF.

This chain links TRBV5-1 with TRBJ1-1; possible D gene TRBD1, 6 bases. CDR1 and CDR2 (germline): SGHRS, YFSETQ. The length of the CDR3 is 14 residues. V was pared by 5 bases and J by 3 bases, with 14 bases between. The CDR3 DNA reads as TGCGCCAGCAGTCTTCAGGGGAGGGACACTGAAGCTTTCTTT. It codes for CASSLQGRDTEAFF. Complete variable domain (other parts from reference TRBV5-1 and TRBJ1-1): KAGVTQTPRYLIKTRGQQVTLSCSPISGHRSVSWYQQTPGQGLQFLFEYFSETQRNKGNFPGRFSGRQFSNSRSEMNVSTLELGDSALYLCASSLQGRDTEAFFGQGTRLTVV.

This clone showed up just a few times. DNA for the CDR3: TGCGCCAGCAGTTCAGGAAACACCATATATTTT. This translates into CASSSGNTIYF. V and J are TRBV10-2 and TRBJ1-3, with unresolved D. The length of the CDR3 is 11 residues. Germline V gives CDR1 WSHSY, CDR2 SAAADI. V shed 5 bases and J shed 4 bases, with 3 bases lying between them.